Listed below are T cell receptor beta chains from one sample, sequenced in a study of post-analysis software for immune sequencing data. TCRdb redid the calling of the PCR reads with MiXCR, one entry per CDR3 protein. The sample includes around 250,000 distinct CDR3 sequences, 36% of them seen just once. Sequencing input: blood. The origin of the receptors is a girl aged 5 to 17 with multiple sclerosis. Both conserved end residues are part of each CDR3. The D gene is left open where the match is weak.

J gene: TRBJ2-1
D gene: NA
V gene: TRBV7-3
CDR3 protein: CASSPEGVSYNEQFF

J gene: TRBJ2-1
D gene: TRBD2
V gene: TRBV6-5
CDR3 protein: CASSYGSGGAYEQFF

J gene: TRBJ1-2
D gene: NA
V gene: TRBV2
CDR3 protein: CASSEMGGGYTF

J gene: TRBJ2-5
D gene: NA
V gene: TRBV20-1
CDR3 protein: CSASPTGSGETQYF

J gene: TRBJ2-3
D gene: NA
V gene: TRBV28
CDR3 protein: CASPPPELDTDTQYF

J gene: TRBJ1-6
D gene: TRBD1
V gene: TRBV2
CDR3 protein: CASREQGAHNSPLHF

J gene: TRBJ1-1
D gene: NA
V gene: TRBV5-5
CDR3 protein: CASSLSVPGEAFF

J gene: TRBJ2-5
D gene: NA
V gene: TRBV6-1
CDR3 protein: CASSEGPTQYF

J gene: TRBJ2-5
D gene: TRBD2
V gene: TRBV6-5
CDR3 protein: CASSVAGEGETQYF

J gene: TRBJ2-1
D gene: TRBD2
V gene: TRBV6-5
CDR3 protein: CASTLAGGRNEQFF

J gene: TRBJ2-4
D gene: NA
V gene: TRBV5-6
CDR3 protein: CANSLGHRGLLAKNIQYF

J gene: TRBJ2-7
D gene: TRBD2
V gene: TRBV11-3
CDR3 protein: CASSKGGREGWYEQYF

J gene: TRBJ1-1
D gene: NA
V gene: TRBV3-1
CDR3 protein: CASSQEATEAFF

J gene: TRBJ2-7
D gene: NA
V gene: TRBV12-3/TRBV12-4
CDR3 protein: CASSLEQPYYEQYF

J gene: TRBJ2-3
D gene: NA
V gene: TRBV25-1
CDR3 protein: CARDTQYF

J gene: TRBJ2-1
D gene: NA
V gene: TRBV3-1
CDR3 protein: CASSQDTPNPEQFF